Reported below is one TCR beta chain. The sample comes from a study of cytomegalovirus exposure and HLA in healthy donors. The primer mix had 60 Vbeta and 13 Jbeta primers. Sequenced by immunoSEQ multiplex PCR; TCRdb stores in-frame clones only, minus some. The sample has 100,000 to 150,000 clones; more than 75% are singletons. Trimming took 0 bases from V and 4 from J, leaving 7 bases between them. There are 14 residues in the CDR3. Germline values: CDR1 SGHRS, CDR2 YFSETQ. This receptor was identified in a man between 25 and 39 years old in good health and CMV-seropositive. The chain links TRBV5-1 to TRBJ2-2; unclear D gene. Sequenced material: PBMCs. The CDR3 DNA follows: TGCGCCAGCAGCTTGGTAGACATCACCGGGGAGCTGTTTTTT. It is translated as CASSLVDITGELFF.